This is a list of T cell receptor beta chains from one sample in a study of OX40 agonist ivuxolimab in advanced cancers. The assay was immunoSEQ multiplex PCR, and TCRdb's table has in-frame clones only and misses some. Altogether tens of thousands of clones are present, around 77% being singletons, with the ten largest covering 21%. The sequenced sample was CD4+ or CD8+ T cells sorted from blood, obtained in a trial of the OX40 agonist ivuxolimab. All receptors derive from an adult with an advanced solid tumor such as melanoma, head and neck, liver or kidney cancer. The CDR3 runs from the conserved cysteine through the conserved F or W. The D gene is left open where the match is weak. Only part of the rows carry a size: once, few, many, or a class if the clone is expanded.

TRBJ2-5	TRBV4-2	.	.	CASSHAEAPPGTQYF	TGTGCCAGCAGCCACGCTGAGGCCCCCCCCGGGACCCAGTACTTC
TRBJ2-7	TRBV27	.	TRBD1	CASSLKTGGASAEQYF	TGTGCCAGCAGTTTGAAAACAGGGGGCGCCTCGGCCGAGCAGTACTTC
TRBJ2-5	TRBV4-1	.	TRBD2	CASSSAGTSAQETQYF	TGCGCCAGCAGCTCAGCCGGGACTAGCGCACAAGAGACCCAGTACTTC
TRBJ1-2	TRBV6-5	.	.	CASSTQGSNYGYTF	TGTGCCAGCAGTACTCAAGGATCTAACTATGGCTACACCTTC
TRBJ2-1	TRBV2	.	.	CASSEPGNEQFF	TGTGCCAGCAGTGAACCGGGCAATGAGCAGTTCTTC
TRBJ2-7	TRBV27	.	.	CASSLRVGGPYEQYF	TGTGCCAGCAGCCTTAGGGTAGGGGGGCCCTACGAGCAGTACTTC
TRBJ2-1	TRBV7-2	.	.	CASTAGLGNEQFF	TGTGCCAGCACCGCAGGGTTAGGCAATGAGCAGTTCTTC
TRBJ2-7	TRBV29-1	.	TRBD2	CSVVTGGSYEQYF	TGCAGCGTTGTAACGGGAGGGTCCTACGAGCAGTACTTC
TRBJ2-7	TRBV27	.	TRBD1	CASSFSPGTALYEQYF	TGTGCCAGCAGTTTTTCCCCGGGGACAGCGTTATACGAGCAGTACTTC
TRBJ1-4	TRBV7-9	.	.	CASSLADSFNEKLFF	TGTGCCAGCAGCTTAGCCGACAGCTTTAATGAAAAACTGTTTTTT
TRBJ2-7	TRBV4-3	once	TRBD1	CASSPYRDSPYEQYF	TGCGCCAGCAGTCCTTATCGGGACAGCCCCTACGAGCAGTACTTC
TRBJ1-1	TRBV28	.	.	CASSPEGNTEAFF	TGTGCCAGCAGTCCCGAAGGGAACACTGAAGCTTTCTTT
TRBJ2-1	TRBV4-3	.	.	CASSQDLSFSYNEQFF	TGCGCCAGCAGCCAAGATCTAAGCTTCTCCTACAATGAGCAGTTCTTC
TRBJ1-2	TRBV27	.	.	CASSLSGGIAVGYTF	TGTGCCAGCAGTTTATCGGGGGGGATCGCGGTTGGCTACACCTTC
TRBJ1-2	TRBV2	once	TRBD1	CASSYRTGYGYTF	TGTGCCAGCAGCTACCGGACAGGGTATGGCTACACCTTC
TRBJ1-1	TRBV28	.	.	CASSLWVNTEAFF	TGTGCCAGCAGTTTATGGGTGAACACTGAAGCTTTCTTT
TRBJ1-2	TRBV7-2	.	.	CASSLAGGGGYTF	TGTGCCAGCAGCTTAGCGGGGGGTGGCGGCTACACCTTC
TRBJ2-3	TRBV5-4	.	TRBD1	CASRLQGGFTDTQYF	TGTGCCAGCAGGTTACAGGGGGGATTCACAGATACGCAGTATTTT
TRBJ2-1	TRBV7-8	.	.	CASSLVDSPYNEQFF	TGTGCCAGCAGCTTAGTGGACAGCCCCTACAATGAGCAGTTCTTC
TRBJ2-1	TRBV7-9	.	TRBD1	CASSSISQGARNEQFF	TGTGCCAGCAGTTCCATCAGCCAGGGGGCGCGGAATGAGCAGTTCTTC
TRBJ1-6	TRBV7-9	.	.	CASSPSTGPRWTSPLHF	TGTGCCAGCAGCCCCTCGACAGGACCCCGATGGACTTCACCCCTCCACTTT
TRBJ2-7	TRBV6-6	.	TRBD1	CASSYLGQGNYEQYF	TGTGCCAGCAGTTACCTCGGACAGGGAAACTACGAGCAGTACTTC